Reported below is one T cell receptor beta chain. These data come from a study of blood T cell repertoires in COVID-19. The CDR3 contains 14 residues. V lost 5 bases, J lost 7 bases, and 11 bases stayed unmatched. CDR1 is MNHEY, CDR2 SMNVEV, per germline (reference sequence). Authors' processing steps: How many nucleated cells were present was estimated from reference gene primer amplification. The method was immunoSEQ multiplex PCR; TCRdb's version includes in-frame clones alone and lacks a portion of them. The V and J calls and clone size are taken from that table; D and trimming were inferred from the DNA. The repertoire consists of over 200,000 clones, with approximately 90% occurring once and the leading ten covering about 2.5%. Seattle cases were enrolled at active infection and followed longitudinally.

The gene calls are TRBV27 and TRBJ2-7; TRBD2 aligns across 7 bases. This TCR derives from a man younger than 45 with COVID-19, enrolled during active disease. Material for sequencing was peripheral blood. DNA for the CDR3: TGTGCCAGCAGTACTCGACTAGCTCTCGGAGAGCAGTACTTC. It yields the protein CASSTRLALGEQYF.